This T cell receptor (beta chain) was observed in a study of blood T cell repertoires in COVID-19. The Seattle patients joined while their infection was active and were tracked longitudinally afterward. The ends were cut back, 3 bases at V and 1 base at J, with 4 bases in the middle. The CDR3 has 13 amino acids. The repertoire was sequenced with immunoSEQ multiplex PCR; TCRdb's copy has only in-frame clones and lacks some. Counted here are around 230,000 clones, 85% to 90% occurring once; the ten biggest clones make up around 10%. The receptor was derived from a man in his forties or fifties with COVID-19, enrolled during active disease. The sequenced sample was peripheral blood. This chain links TRBV12-3 or TRBV12-4 with TRBJ1-5, with unresolved D. The CDR3 bases are TGTGCCAGCAGTTTCCAGAGCAATCAGCCCCAGCATTTT. Translating gives CASSFQSNQPQHF.